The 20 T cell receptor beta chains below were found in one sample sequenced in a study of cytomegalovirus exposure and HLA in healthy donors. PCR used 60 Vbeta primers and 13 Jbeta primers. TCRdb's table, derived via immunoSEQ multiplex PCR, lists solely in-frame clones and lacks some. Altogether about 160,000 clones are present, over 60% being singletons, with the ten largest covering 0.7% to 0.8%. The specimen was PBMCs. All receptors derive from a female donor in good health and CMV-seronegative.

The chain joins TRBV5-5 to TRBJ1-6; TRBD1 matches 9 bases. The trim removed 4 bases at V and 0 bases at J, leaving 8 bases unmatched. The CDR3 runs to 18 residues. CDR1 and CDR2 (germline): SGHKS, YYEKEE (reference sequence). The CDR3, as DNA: TGTGCCAGCAGCCGTTCGGGGACAGGGAGCTCCTATAATTCACCCCTCCACTTT. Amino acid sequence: CASSRSGTGSSYNSPLHF.

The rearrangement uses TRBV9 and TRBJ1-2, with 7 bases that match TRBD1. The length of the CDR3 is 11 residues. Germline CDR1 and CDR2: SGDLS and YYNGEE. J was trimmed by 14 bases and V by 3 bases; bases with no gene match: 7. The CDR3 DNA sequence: TGTGCCAGCAGCGGCCGACAGGGAATGACCTTC. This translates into CASSGRQGMTF.

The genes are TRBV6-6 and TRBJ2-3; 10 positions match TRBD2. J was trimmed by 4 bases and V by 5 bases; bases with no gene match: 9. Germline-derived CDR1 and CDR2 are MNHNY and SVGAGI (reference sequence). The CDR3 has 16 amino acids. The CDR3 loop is CASSQYLAGAADTQYF. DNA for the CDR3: TGTGCCAGCAGTCAGTACCTAGCGGGGGCCGCAGATACGCAGTATTTT.

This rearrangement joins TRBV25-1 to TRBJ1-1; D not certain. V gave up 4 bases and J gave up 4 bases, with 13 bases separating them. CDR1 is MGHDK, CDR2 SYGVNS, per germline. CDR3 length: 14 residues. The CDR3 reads CASSGAVGGTEAFF. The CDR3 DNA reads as TGTGCCAGCAGTGGGGCAGTCGGTGGCACTGAAGCTTTCTTT.

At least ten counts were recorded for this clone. The CDR3 loop reads CASSSRDRGLLEKLFF. Here the CDR3 DNA reads TGTGCCAGCAGTTCCCGGGACAGGGGCTTGCTAGAAAAACTGTTTTTT. V gene TRBV7-9 combines with J gene TRBJ1-4, with TRBD1 matching over 10 bases. This CDR3 contains 16 residues. The V gene end was trimmed by 6 bases and the J gene end by 8 bases; junction bases not matched to a gene: 12. Per the germline V gene, CDR1 is SEHNR and CDR2 is FQNEAQ (reference sequence).

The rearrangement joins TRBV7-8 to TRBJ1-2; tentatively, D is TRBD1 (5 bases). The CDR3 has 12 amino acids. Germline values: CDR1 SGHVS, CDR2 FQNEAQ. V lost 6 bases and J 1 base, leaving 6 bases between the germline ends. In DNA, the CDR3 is TGTGCCAGCAGGGGACTTAACTATGGCTACACCTTC. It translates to CASRGLNYGYTF.

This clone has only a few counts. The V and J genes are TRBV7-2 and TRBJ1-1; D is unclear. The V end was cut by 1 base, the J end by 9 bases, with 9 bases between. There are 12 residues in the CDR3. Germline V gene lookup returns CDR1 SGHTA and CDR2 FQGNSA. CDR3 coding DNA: TGTGCCAGCAGCTTAGTATCCCCCCAAGCTTTCTTT. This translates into CASSLVSPQAFF.

The CDR3 coding sequence is TGTGCCAGCAGCCCGAGGACAGGGGAAAATCAGCCCCAGCATTTT. It yields the protein CASSPRTGENQPQHF. The V gene is TRBV7-2, the J gene TRBJ1-5, with 9 bases fitting TRBD1. Germline-derived CDR1 and CDR2 are SGHTA and FQGNSA. V lost 5 bases and J lost 4; bases outside the gene matches: 6. This CDR3 has 15 residues.

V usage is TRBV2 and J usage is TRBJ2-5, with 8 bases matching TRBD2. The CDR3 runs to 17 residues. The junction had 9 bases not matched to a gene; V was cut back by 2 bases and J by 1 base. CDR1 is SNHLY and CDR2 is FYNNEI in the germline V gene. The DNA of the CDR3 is TGTGCCAGCAGTGAATTGGGTTTGCGGGGGGTCCAAGAGACCCAGTACTTC. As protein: CASSELGLRGVQETQYF.

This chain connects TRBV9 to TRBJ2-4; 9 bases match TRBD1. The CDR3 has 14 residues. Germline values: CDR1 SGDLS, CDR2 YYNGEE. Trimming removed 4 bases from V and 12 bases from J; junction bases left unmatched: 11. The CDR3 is CASSPPTGGGSQYF. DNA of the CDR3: TGTGCCAGCAGCCCTCCAACAGGGGGCGGCAGTCAGTACTTC.

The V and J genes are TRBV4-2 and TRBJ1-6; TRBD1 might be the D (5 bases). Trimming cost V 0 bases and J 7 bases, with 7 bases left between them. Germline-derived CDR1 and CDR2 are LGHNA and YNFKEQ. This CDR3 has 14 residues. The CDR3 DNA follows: TGTGCCAGCAGCCAAGAGACAGCCAATTCACCCCTCCACTTT. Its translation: CASSQETANSPLHF.

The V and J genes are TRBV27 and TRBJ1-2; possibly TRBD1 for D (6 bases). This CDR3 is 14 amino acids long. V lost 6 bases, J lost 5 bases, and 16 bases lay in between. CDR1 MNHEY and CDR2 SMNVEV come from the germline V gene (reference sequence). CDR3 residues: CASSPTGWSYGYTF. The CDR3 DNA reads TGTGCCAGCAGCCCAACAGGGTGGAGTTATGGCTACACCTTC.

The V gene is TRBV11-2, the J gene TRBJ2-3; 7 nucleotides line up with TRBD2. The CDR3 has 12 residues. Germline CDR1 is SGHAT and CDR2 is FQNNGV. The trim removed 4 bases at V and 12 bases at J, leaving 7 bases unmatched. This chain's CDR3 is CASSSSLASQYF. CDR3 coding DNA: TGTGCCAGCAGCTCGTCACTAGCGTCCCAGTATTTT. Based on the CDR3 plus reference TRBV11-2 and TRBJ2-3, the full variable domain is EAGVAQSPRYKIIEKRQSVAFWCNPISGHATLYWYQQILGQGPKLLIQFQNNGVVDDSQLPKDRFSAERLKGVDSTLKIQPAKLEDSAVYLCASSSSLASQYFGPGTRLTVL.

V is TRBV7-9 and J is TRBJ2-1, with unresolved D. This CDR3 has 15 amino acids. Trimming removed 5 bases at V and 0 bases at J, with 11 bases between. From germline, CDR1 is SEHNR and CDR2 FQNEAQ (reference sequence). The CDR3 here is CASSTMMYSYNEQFF. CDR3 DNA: TGTGCCAGCAGCACTATGATGTACTCCTACAATGAGCAGTTCTTC.

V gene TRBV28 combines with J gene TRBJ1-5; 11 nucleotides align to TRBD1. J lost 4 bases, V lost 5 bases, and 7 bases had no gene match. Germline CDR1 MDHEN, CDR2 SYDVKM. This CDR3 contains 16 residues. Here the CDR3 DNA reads TGTGCCAGCAGTGAGGACAGGGGGCTATTTAATCAGCCCCAGCATTTT. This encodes CASSEDRGLFNQPQHF.

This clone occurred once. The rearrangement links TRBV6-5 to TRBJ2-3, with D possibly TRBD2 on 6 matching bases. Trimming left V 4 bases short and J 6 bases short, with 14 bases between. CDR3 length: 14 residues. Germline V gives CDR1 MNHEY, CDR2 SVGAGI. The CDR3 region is CASSWGVPKDTQYF. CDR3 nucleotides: TGTGCCAGCAGTTGGGGGGTCCCTAAGGATACGCAGTATTTT.

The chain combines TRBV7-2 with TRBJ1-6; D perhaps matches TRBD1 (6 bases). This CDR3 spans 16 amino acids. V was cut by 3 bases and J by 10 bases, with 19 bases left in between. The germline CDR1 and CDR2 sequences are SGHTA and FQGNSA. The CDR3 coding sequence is TGTGCCAGCAGCTTGGGTACGGACAGACCTCGGTCACCCCTCCACTTT. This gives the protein CASSLGTDRPRSPLHF.

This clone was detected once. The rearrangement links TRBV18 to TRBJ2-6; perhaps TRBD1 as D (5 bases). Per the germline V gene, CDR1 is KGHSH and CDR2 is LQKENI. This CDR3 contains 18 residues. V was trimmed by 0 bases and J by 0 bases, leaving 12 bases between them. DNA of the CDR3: TGTGCCAGCTCACCACCAGGGGCCAGCACCTCTGGGGCCAACGTCCTGACTTTC. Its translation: CASSPPGASTSGANVLTF.

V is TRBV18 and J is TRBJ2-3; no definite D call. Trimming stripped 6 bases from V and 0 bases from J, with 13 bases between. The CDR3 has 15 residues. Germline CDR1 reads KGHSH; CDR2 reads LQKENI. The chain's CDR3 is CASSPRWVSTDTQYF. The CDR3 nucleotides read TGTGCCAGCTCCCCTAGATGGGTGAGCACAGATACGCAGTATTTT.

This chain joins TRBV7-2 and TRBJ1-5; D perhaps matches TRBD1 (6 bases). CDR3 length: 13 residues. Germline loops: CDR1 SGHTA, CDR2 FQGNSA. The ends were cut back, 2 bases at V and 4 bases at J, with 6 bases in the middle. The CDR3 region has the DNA TGTGCCAGCAGCTTACAGGGGAATCAGCCCCAGCATTTT. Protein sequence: CASSLQGNQPQHF.